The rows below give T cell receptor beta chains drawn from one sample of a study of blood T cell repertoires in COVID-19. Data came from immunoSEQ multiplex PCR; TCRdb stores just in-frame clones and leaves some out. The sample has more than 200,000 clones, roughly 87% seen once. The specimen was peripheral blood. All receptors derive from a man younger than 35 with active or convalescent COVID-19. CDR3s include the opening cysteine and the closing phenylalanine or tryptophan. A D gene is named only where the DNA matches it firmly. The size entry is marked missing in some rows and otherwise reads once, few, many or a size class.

CDR3: CASSLAHSYTYNEQFF; DNA: TGTGCCAGCAGCTTAGCGCACAGCTATACCTACAATGAGCAGTTCTTC; J: TRBJ2-1; size: -; V: TRBV7-2; D: -
CDR3: CASSLTPTNYNEQFF; DNA: TGTGCCAGCAGCTTAACCCCAACAAACTACAATGAGCAGTTCTTC; J: TRBJ2-1; size: -; V: TRBV7-3; D: -
CDR3: CASSLFGGDGTEAFF; DNA: TGTGCCAGCAGTTTATTCGGCGGGGATGGTACTGAAGCTTTCTTT; J: TRBJ1-1; size: -; V: TRBV27; D: -
CDR3: CASSLAGATQYF; DNA: TGTGCCAGCAGCTTAGCGGGAGCGACGCAGTATTTT; J: TRBJ2-3; size: -; V: TRBV5-5; D: TRBD2
CDR3: CASSFGTGANEQYF; DNA: TGTGCCAGCAGTTTTGGGACAGGGGCTAACGAGCAGTACTTC; J: TRBJ2-7; size: few; V: TRBV27; D: TRBD1
CDR3: CASSGTGIQPQHF; DNA: TGTGCCAGCAGCGGGACAGGGATCCAGCCCCAGCATTTT; J: TRBJ1-5; size: -; V: TRBV2; D: TRBD1
CDR3: CASSLTGGQPQHF; DNA: TGTGCCAGCAGCTTGACAGGGGGACAGCCCCAGCATTTT; J: TRBJ1-5; size: -; V: TRBV7-2; D: TRBD1
CDR3: CATRMKGDGYTF; DNA: TGTGCCACCAGGATGAAGGGGGATGGCTACACCTTC; J: TRBJ1-2; size: -; V: TRBV25-1; D: -
CDR3: CASSSTPSGRANNEQFF; DNA: TGTGCCAGCAGCTCAACCCCTAGCGGGAGGGCCAACAATGAGCAGTTCTTC; J: TRBJ2-1; size: -; V: TRBV13; D: TRBD2
CDR3: CASSRGWDRGLETEAFF; DNA: TGTGCCAGCAGCCGAGGGTGGGACAGGGGTCTCGAAACTGAAGCTTTCTTT; J: TRBJ1-1; size: once; V: TRBV6-2/TRBV6-3; D: TRBD1
CDR3: CASSKEKDSVESYEQYF; DNA: TGTGCCAGCAGCAAAGAGAAGGACAGTGTAGAATCCTACGAGCAGTACTTC; J: TRBJ2-7; size: -; V: TRBV21-1; D: -
CDR3: CASSLPGRDTEAFF; DNA: TGTGCCAGCAGCTTACCTGGCAGGGACACTGAAGCTTTCTTT; J: TRBJ1-1; size: -; V: TRBV7-6; D: -
CDR3: CASSSKGDSLNEKLFF; DNA: TGTGCCAGCAGTTCCAAGGGGGACAGTCTAAATGAAAAACTGTTTTTT; J: TRBJ1-4; size: -; V: TRBV4-2; D: TRBD1
CDR3: CASSADPRGGGTDTQYF; DNA: TGTGCCAGCAGCGCCGACCCGAGGGGGGGAGGCACAGATACGCAGTATTTT; J: TRBJ2-3; size: -; V: TRBV9; D: -
CDR3: CASSEGLAGGGYEQYF; DNA: TGTGCCAGCAGTGAAGGACTAGCGGGAGGGGGCTACGAGCAGTACTTC; J: TRBJ2-7; size: -; V: TRBV6-1; D: TRBD2
CDR3: CASSPSGQGYNEKLFF; DNA: TGTGCCAGCAGCCCAAGTGGACAGGGTTATAATGAAAAACTGTTTTTT; J: TRBJ1-4; size: -; V: TRBV9; D: TRBD1
CDR3: CASTPNRGQGNGELFF; DNA: TGTGCCAGCACGCCCAACAGGGGGCAGGGTAACGGGGAGCTGTTTTTT; J: TRBJ2-2; size: -; V: TRBV28; D: TRBD1
CDR3: CASSPRQGFGYTF; DNA: TGTGCCAGCAGCCCTCGACAGGGGTTTGGCTACACCTTC; J: TRBJ1-2; size: -; V: TRBV7-6; D: TRBD1
CDR3: CASSPGQFSGNTIYF; DNA: TGTGCCAGCAGTCCCGGACAGTTCTCTGGAAACACCATATATTTT; J: TRBJ1-3; size: -; V: TRBV6-5; D: -
CDR3: CASSVDLEGSPLHF; DNA: TGTGCCAGCAGCGTAGATTTGGAGGGTTCACCCCTCCACTTT; J: TRBJ1-6; size: -; V: TRBV9; D: -
CDR3: CASTLVGRGLGDTQYF; DNA: TGCGCCAGCACCCTCGTGGGCAGGGGGCTTGGAGATACGCAGTATTTT; J: TRBJ2-3; size: -; V: TRBV5-1; D: TRBD1
CDR3: CASGTGGYTEAFF; DNA: TGTGCCAGCGGTACCGGGGGTTACACTGAAGCTTTCTTT; J: TRBJ1-1; size: -; V: TRBV12-3/TRBV12-4; D: -
CDR3: CASSPLLAGMRTNEKLFF; DNA: TGTGCCAGCAGTCCCCTTTTGGCAGGGATGAGGACTAATGAAAAACTGTTTTTT; J: TRBJ1-4; size: -; V: TRBV28; D: -
CDR3: CASSTLSPDWGELFF; DNA: TGTGCCAGTAGTACTCTTTCCCCGGACTGGGGTGAGCTGTTTTTT; J: TRBJ2-2; size: -; V: TRBV19; D: -
CDR3: CSGSGSQETQYF; DNA: TGCAGCGGTAGCGGATCTCAAGAGACCCAGTACTTC; J: TRBJ2-5; size: -; V: TRBV29-1; D: -
CDR3: CSASRDKGNQPQHF; DNA: TGCAGTGCTAGTCGGGACAAGGGGAATCAGCCCCAGCATTTT; J: TRBJ1-5; size: -; V: TRBV20-1; D: -
CDR3: CSVEPGGASSYNEQFF; DNA: TGCAGCGTTGAGCCGGGCGGGGCGAGCTCCTACAATGAGCAGTTCTTC; J: TRBJ2-1; size: -; V: TRBV29-1; D: -
CDR3: CATRGQESSNQPQHF; DNA: TGTGCCACCAGAGGACAGGAAAGTAGCAATCAGCCCCAGCATTTT; J: TRBJ1-5; size: -; V: TRBV15; D: TRBD1
CDR3: CASSLQGALTEAFF; DNA: TGTGCCAGCAGTTTACAGGGGGCGCTCACTGAAGCTTTCTTT; J: TRBJ1-1; size: -; V: TRBV27; D: TRBD1
CDR3: CAIRQGLESNQPQHF; DNA: TGTGCCATCAGACAGGGGCTCGAGAGCAATCAGCCCCAGCATTTT; J: TRBJ1-5; size: -; V: TRBV10-3; D: TRBD1
CDR3: CASSPTDSSYNEQFF; DNA: TGTGCCAGCTCACCGACGGACAGCTCCTACAATGAGCAGTTCTTC; J: TRBJ2-1; size: -; V: TRBV18; D: -
CDR3: CASSPSAPGGTQYF; DNA: TGCGCCAGCAGCCCGTCGGCCCCTGGAGGGACCCAGTACTTC; J: TRBJ2-5; size: -; V: TRBV5-1; D: -
CDR3: CASSSHAGVETQYF; DNA: TGTGCCAGCAGTTCTCACGCGGGAGTGGAGACCCAGTACTTC; J: TRBJ2-5; size: -; V: TRBV28; D: TRBD2
CDR3: CASRMGQGSWPQHF; DNA: TGTGCCAGTAGGATGGGACAGGGGTCCTGGCCCCAGCATTTT; J: TRBJ1-5; size: -; V: TRBV19; D: TRBD1
CDR3: CASSLDQNQPQHF; DNA: TGTGCCAGCAGCTTAGATCAGAATCAGCCCCAGCATTTT; J: TRBJ1-5; size: -; V: TRBV7-6; D: -
CDR3: CASSLTGSGNYGYTF; DNA: TGTGCCAGCAGCTTGACAGGGTCCGGAAACTATGGCTACACCTTC; J: TRBJ1-2; size: once; V: TRBV7-3; D: TRBD1
CDR3: CASSSGLSSYNEQFF; DNA: TGTGCCAGCAGCTCGGGACTGAGCTCCTACAATGAGCAGTTCTTC; J: TRBJ2-1; size: -; V: TRBV11-3; D: -
CDR3: CASTWGGAYNSPLHF; DNA: TGTGCCAGCACCTGGGGGGGCGCCTATAATTCACCCCTCCACTTT; J: TRBJ1-6; size: -; V: TRBV27; D: -
CDR3: CASSQGTTGLDTDTQYF; DNA: TGCGCCAGCAGCCAAGGGACGACTGGACTCGACACAGATACGCAGTATTTT; J: TRBJ2-3; size: few; V: TRBV4-3; D: -
CDR3: CASSYITRDYEQYF; DNA: TGTGCCAGCAGTTACATCACTAGGGATTACGAGCAGTACTTC; J: TRBJ2-7; size: once; V: TRBV6-2/TRBV6-3; D: -
CDR3: CASSSTKGPKTATGGNTEAFF; DNA: TGTGCCAGCAGCAGCACGAAGGGGCCTAAGACAGCGACAGGGGGGAACACTGAAGCTTTCTTT; J: TRBJ1-1; size: -; V: TRBV21-1; D: -
CDR3: CASSLILNEQFF; DNA: TGTGCCAGCAGTTTAATTCTCAATGAGCAGTTCTTC; J: TRBJ2-1; size: -; V: TRBV27; D: -
CDR3: CASGQGAHEQYF; DNA: TGCGCCAGTGGACAGGGGGCCCACGAGCAGTACTTC; J: TRBJ2-7; size: -; V: TRBV10-2; D: TRBD1
CDR3: CASSLTGTGVEKLFF; DNA: TGTGCCAGCAGCCTTACAGGGACAGGGGTTGAAAAACTGTTTTTT; J: TRBJ1-4; size: -; V: TRBV7-3; D: TRBD1
CDR3: CASSSILASDTQYF; DNA: TGTGCCAGCAGCTCGATACTAGCGTCAGATACGCAGTATTTT; J: TRBJ2-3; size: -; V: TRBV7-3; D: TRBD2
CDR3: CASSLNSGSEAFF; DNA: TGTGCCAGCAGTTTAAATTCAGGTTCTGAAGCTTTCTTT; J: TRBJ1-1; size: -; V: TRBV12-3/TRBV12-4; D: -
CDR3: CSVRPSGAPGYGYTF; DNA: TGCAGCGTGAGACCCTCAGGGGCCCCGGGCTATGGCTACACCTTC; J: TRBJ1-2; size: -; V: TRBV29-1; D: -
CDR3: CASSLGLAGGEQFF; DNA: TGTGCCAGCAGCTTGGGGCTAGCGGGAGGGGAGCAGTTCTTC; J: TRBJ2-1; size: -; V: TRBV5-6; D: TRBD2
CDR3: CASSLGGTSYEQYF; DNA: TGCGCCAGCAGCTTGGGAGGGACTTCCTACGAGCAGTACTTC; J: TRBJ2-7; size: -; V: TRBV5-1; D: -
CDR3: CASRADRHYGYTF; DNA: TGTGCCAGCAGAGCCGACAGGCACTATGGCTACACCTTC; J: TRBJ1-2; size: -; V: TRBV6-5; D: -
CDR3: CASGDRGKNTGELFF; DNA: TGTGCCAGCGGGGACAGGGGGAAGAACACCGGGGAGCTGTTTTTT; J: TRBJ2-2; size: -; V: TRBV6-5; D: TRBD1
CDR3: CASSSGYNEQFF; DNA: TGTGCCAGCAGCTCAGGGTACAATGAGCAGTTCTTC; J: TRBJ2-1; size: -; V: TRBV7-3; D: -